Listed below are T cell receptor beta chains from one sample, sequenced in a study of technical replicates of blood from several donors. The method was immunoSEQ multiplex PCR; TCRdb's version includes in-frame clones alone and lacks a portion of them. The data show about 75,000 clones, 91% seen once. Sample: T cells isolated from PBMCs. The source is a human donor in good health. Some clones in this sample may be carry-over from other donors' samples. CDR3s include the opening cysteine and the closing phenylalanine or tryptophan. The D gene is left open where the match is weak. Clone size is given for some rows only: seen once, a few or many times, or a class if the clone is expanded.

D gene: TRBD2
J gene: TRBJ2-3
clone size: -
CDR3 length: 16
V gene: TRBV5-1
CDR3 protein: CASSLTSGGYTDTQYF
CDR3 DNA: TGCGCCAGCAGCTTGACTAGCGGGGGCTACACGGATACGCAGTATTTT

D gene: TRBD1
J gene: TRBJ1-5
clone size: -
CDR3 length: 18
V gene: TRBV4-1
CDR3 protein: CASSQGFGRGLINQPQHF
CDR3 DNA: TGCGCCAGCAGCCAAGGGTTTGGCAGGGGGCTGATCAATCAGCCCCAGCATTTT

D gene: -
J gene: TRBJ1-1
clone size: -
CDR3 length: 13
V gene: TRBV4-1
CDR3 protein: CASSQSLYTEAFF
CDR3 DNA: TGCGCCAGCAGCCAGAGCCTTTACACTGAAGCTTTCTTT

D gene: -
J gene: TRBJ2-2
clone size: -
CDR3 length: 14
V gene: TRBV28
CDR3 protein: CASSSPPARGELFF
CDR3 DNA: TGTGCCAGCAGTTCCCCCCCAGCGCGCGGGGAGCTGTTTTTT

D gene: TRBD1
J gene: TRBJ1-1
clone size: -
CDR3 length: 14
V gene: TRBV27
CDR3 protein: CASRGTGWGTEAFF
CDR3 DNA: TGTGCCAGCAGGGGGACAGGTTGGGGGACTGAAGCTTTCTTT

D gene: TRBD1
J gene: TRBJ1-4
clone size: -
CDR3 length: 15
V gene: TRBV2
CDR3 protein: CASSSQGSGSEKLFF
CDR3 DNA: TGTGCCAGCAGTTCACAGGGGTCCGGTTCTGAAAAACTGTTTTTT

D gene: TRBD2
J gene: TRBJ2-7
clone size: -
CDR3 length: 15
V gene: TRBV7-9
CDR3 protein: CASSLRGVAGKEQYF
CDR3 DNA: TGTGCCAGCAGCCTCCGGGGAGTAGCGGGGAAAGAGCAGTACTTC

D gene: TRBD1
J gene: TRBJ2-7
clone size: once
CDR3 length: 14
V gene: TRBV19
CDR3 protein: CASSWTGGHHEQYF
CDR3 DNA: TGTGCCAGTAGCTGGACAGGGGGTCACCACGAGCAGTACTTC

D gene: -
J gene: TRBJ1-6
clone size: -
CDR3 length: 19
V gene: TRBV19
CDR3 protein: CASSTSRAGVMFYNSPLHF
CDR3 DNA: TGTGCCAGTAGTACATCTCGCGCTGGAGTCATGTTCTATAATTCACCCCTCCACTTT

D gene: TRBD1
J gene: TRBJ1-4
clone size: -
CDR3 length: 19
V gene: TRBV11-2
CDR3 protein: CASSLDHFSRGQMNEKLFF
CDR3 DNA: TGTGCCAGCAGCTTAGATCATTTTAGCAGGGGGCAAATGAATGAAAAACTGTTTTTT

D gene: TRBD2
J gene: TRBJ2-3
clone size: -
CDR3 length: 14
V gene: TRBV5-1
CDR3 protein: CASSSGLAADTQYF
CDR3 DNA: TGCGCCAGCAGCTCCGGACTAGCCGCAGATACGCAGTATTTT

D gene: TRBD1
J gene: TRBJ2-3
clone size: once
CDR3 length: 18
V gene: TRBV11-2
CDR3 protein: CASSPRGQGVSSTDTQYF
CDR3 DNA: TGTGCCAGCAGCCCTCGGGGACAGGGAGTTTCTAGCACAGATACGCAGTATTTT

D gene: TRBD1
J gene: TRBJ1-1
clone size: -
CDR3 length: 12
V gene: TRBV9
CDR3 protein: CASSERTGRAFF
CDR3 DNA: TGTGCCAGCAGCGAACGGACAGGGCGAGCTTTCTTT

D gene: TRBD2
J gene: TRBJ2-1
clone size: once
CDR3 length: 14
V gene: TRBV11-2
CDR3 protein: CASSTGLAGNEQFF
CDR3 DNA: TGTGCCAGCAGCACGGGACTAGCGGGGAATGAGCAGTTCTTC

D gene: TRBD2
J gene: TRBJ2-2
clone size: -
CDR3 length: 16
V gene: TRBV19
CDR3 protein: CASSIIAGSPTGELFF
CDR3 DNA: TGTGCCAGTAGTATAATAGCGGGAAGTCCCACCGGGGAGCTGTTTTTT

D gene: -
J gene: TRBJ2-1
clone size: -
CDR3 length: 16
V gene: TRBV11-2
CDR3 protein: CASSLEPGKAYNEQFF
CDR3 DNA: TGTGCCAGCAGCTTAGAGCCGGGAAAGGCTTACAATGAGCAGTTCTTC

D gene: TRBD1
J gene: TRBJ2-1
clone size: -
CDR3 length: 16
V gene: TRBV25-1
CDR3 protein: CASSDPRTGGYNEQFF
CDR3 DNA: TGTGCCAGCAGTGACCCGAGGACAGGGGGCTACAATGAGCAGTTCTTC

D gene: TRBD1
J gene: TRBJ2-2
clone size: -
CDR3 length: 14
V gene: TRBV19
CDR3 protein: CASSTTGGGGELFF
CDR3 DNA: TGTGCCAGTAGTACTACAGGGGGAGGCGGGGAGCTGTTTTTT

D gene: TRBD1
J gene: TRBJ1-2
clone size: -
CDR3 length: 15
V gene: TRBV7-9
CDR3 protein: CASSFSGQGDYGYTF
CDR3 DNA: TGTGCCAGCAGCTTTTCGGGACAGGGGGACTATGGCTACACCTTC

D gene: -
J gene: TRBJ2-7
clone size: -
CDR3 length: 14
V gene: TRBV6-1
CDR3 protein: CASNVRGTAYEQYF
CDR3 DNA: TGTGCCAGCAATGTAAGGGGCACGGCCTACGAGCAGTACTTC

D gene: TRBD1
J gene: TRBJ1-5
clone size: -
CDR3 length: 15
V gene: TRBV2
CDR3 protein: CASSEETGALQPQHF
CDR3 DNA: TGTGCCAGCAGTGAGGAGACAGGGGCTCTTCAGCCCCAGCATTTT

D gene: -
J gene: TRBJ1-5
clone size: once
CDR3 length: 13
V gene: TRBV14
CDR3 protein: CASSQELNQPQHF
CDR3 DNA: TGTGCCAGCAGTCAGGAACTCAATCAGCCCCAGCATTTT

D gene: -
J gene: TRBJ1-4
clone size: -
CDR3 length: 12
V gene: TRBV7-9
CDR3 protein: CASSIWTEKLFF
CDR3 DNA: TGTGCCAGCAGCATTTGGACAGAAAAACTGTTTTTT

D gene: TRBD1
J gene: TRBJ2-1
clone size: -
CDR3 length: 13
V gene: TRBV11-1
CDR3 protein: CASSSSGGYEQFF
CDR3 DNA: TGTGCCAGCAGCTCGTCAGGGGGCTATGAGCAGTTCTTC

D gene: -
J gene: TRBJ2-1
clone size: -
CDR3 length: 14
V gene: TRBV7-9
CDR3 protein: CASSPETSINEQFF
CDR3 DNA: TGTGCCAGCAGCCCCGAAACTAGCATCAATGAGCAGTTCTTC

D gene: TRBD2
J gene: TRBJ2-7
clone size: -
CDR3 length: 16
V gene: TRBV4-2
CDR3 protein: CASSQDMASGSYEQYF
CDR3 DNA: TGTGCCAGCAGCCAAGATATGGCTAGCGGGAGCTACGAGCAGTACTTC

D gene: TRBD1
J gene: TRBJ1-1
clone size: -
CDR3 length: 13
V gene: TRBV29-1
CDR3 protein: CSVFPTGDTEAFF
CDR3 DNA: TGCAGCGTTTTCCCGACAGGGGACACTGAAGCTTTCTTT

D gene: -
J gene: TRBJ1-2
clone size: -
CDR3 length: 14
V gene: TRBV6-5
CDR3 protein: CASSSADRIGGYTF
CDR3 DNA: TGTGCCAGCAGTTCCGCTGACAGGATCGGCGGCTACACCTTC

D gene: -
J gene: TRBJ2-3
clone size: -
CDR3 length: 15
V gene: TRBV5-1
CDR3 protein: CASSSKPGLTDTQYF
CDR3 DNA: TGCGCCAGCAGCTCGAAACCCGGACTCACAGATACGCAGTATTTT

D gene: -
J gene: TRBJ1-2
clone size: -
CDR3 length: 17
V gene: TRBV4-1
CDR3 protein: CASRHPAGALANYGYTF
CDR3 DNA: TGCGCCAGCAGGCACCCAGCGGGGGCCCTCGCTAACTATGGCTACACCTTC

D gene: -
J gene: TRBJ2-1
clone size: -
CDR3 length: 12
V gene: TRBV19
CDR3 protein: CASSYYSSEQFF
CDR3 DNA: TGTGCCAGTAGTTACTATTCTTCTGAGCAGTTCTTC

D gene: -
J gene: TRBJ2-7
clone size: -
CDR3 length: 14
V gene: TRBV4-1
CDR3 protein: CASSQSLVAREQYF
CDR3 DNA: TGCGCCAGCAGCCAAAGCCTCGTAGCTCGCGAGCAGTACTTC

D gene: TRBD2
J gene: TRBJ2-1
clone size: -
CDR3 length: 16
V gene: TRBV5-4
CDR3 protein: CASSSGTSGAYNEQFF
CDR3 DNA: TGTGCCAGCAGCTCTGGGACTAGCGGGGCATACAATGAGCAGTTCTTC

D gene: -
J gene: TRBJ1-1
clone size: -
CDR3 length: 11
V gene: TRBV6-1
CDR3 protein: CASSTGTEAFF
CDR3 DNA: TGTGCCAGCAGTACCGGGACAGAAGCTTTCTTT

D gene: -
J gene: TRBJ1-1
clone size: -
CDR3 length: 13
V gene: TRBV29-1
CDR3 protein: CSVNRPLNTEAFF
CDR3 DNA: TGCAGCGTTAACAGGCCCTTGAACACTGAAGCTTTCTTT

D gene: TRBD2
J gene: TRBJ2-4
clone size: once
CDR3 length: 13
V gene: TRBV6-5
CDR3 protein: CASGGGNKNIQYF
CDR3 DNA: TGTGCCAGCGGGGGGGGGAATAAAAACATTCAGTACTTC

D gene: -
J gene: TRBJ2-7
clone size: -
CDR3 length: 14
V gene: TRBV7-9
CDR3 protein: CASSSPTNSYEQYF
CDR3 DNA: TGTGCCAGCAGCTCTCCAACTAACTCCTACGAGCAGTACTTC

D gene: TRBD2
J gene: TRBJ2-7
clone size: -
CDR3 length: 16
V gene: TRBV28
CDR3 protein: CASSSGSAGEGDEQYF
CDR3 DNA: TGTGCCAGCAGTTCCGGGTCGGCGGGAGAAGGCGACGAGCAGTACTTC

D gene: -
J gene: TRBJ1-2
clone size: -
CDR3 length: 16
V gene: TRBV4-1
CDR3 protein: CASSQDTGGRNYGYTF
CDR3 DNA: TGCGCCAGCAGCCAAGATACGGGGGGCCGTAACTATGGCTACACCTTC